This T cell receptor beta chain emerged from a study of a mutant IDH1 vaccine in newly diagnosed glioma. Across the whole study: It was radiotherapy, temozolomide, or both that patients received previously, with most receiving both.

Time point indicated: baseline, week 1 (first vaccination visit). Treatment in this sample: pre-vaccination baseline after standard-of-care therapy. Newly diagnosed WHO grade 3 or 4 IDH1-mutant, ATRX-lost astrocytomas were identified in the donors. Broader study findings: Apparently unrelated to pseudoprogression were changes in the top peripheral T cell clonotypes. Most patients, 93.3%, showed vaccine-induced immune responses.

TCRdb's table, derived via immunoSEQ multiplex PCR, lists solely in-frame clones and lacks some. The table has over 80,000 clones, over 85% seen once. This clone was seen a few times. Its antigen is not identified. V lost 7 bases and J 5 bases, leaving 12 bases between the germline ends. The germline CDR1 and CDR2 sequences are SNHLY and FYNNEI. The CDR3 sequence is 13 residues long. The V call is TRBV2, the J call TRBJ1-5, with D uncertain. Sequenced here: PBMCs, sampled from a glioma patient treated with radiotherapy, temozolomide or both. The clonotype was recovered from a woman aged 45-60 years with glioma. CDR3 amino acids: CASTGYRDQPQHF. CDR3 coding DNA: TGTGCCAGCACGGGATACAGAGATCAGCCCCAGCATTTT.